One and the same sample provided the 11 T cell receptor beta chains below, sequenced in a study of OX40 agonist ivuxolimab in advanced cancers. Data came from immunoSEQ multiplex PCR; TCRdb stores just in-frame clones and leaves some out. The sample has around 39,000 clones; less than 90% are singletons. The material was CD4+ or CD8+ T cells sorted from blood, obtained in a trial of the OX40 agonist ivuxolimab. The receptors originated from an adult with an advanced solid tumor such as melanoma, head and neck, liver or kidney cancer.

This chain connects TRBV11-2 to TRBJ2-2; D gene unclear. Trimming removed 3 bases at V and 0 bases at J, with 2 bases between. This CDR3 spans 13 amino acids. Per the germline V gene, CDR1 is SGHAT and CDR2 is FQNNGV. Written as DNA, the CDR3 is TGTGCCAGCAGCTTCTCGAACACCGGGGAGCTGTTTTTT. This codes for CASSFSNTGELFF.

The chain uses TRBV5-1 and TRBJ1-2; the match to TRBD1 covers 7 bases. V lost 0 bases and J lost 8; bases outside the gene matches: 13. Germline V CDR1 and CDR2: SGHRS, YFSETQ. This CDR3 contains 16 residues. In DNA, the CDR3 is TGCGCCAGCAGCTTGGCCGGTCTGGAGGGGGCGGACGGCTACACCTTC. Protein sequence: CASSLAGLEGADGYTF.

V and J are TRBV14 and TRBJ1-6; D may be TRBD1 (5 bases). Between the trimmed V and J ends, which lost 5 bases and 3 bases, there was a span of 14 bases. This CDR3 has 16 amino acids. Germline CDR1 is SGHDN and CDR2 is FVKESK. The CDR3 nucleotides read TGTGCCAGCAGCACCCGGGGGGGACTCTATAATTCACCCCTCCACTTT. The encoded protein is CASSTRGGLYNSPLHF.

The sample holds a few counts of this clone. The chain links TRBV2 to TRBJ1-2, with D unresolved. CDR3 length: 13 amino acids. Trimming took 6 bases from V and 4 from J, leaving 12 bases between them. Looked up from germline, CDR1 is SNHLY and CDR2 is FYNNEI. CDR3 sequence (DNA): TGTGCCAGCAGGGCGGAGATCAGCTATGGCTACACCTTC. Its translation: CASRAEISYGYTF.

The rearrangement uses TRBV5-6 and TRBJ1-3; D not certain. The V and J ends lost 3 bases and 4 bases respectively, with 11 bases between them. This CDR3 has 14 residues. Germline V CDR1 and CDR2: SGHDT, YYEEEE. CDR3 bases: TGTGCCAGCAGCTCCCGGGGTCAGGGAAACACCATATATTTT. This gives the protein CASSSRGQGNTIYF.

The rearrangement joins TRBV4-2 to TRBJ2-4; 11 nucleotides match TRBD2. Unmatched junction bases numbered 10, after V lost 0 bases and J lost 0 bases. The CDR3 is 20 residues long. Germline V CDR1 and CDR2: LGHNA, YNFKEQ. In nucleotides, the CDR3 is TGTGCCAGCAGCCAAGAGAAACTAGCGGGGGCTTGGGTAGCCAAAAACATTCAGTACTTC. It codes for CASSQEKLAGAWVAKNIQYF.

The rearrangement uses TRBV6-1 and TRBJ1-5, with 7 bases aligning to TRBD1. Germline lookup yields CDR1 MNHNS and CDR2 SASEGT. The CDR3 has 14 amino acids. V shed 6 bases, J shed 4 bases, and the junction held 6 bases outside the gene matches. CDR3 bases: TGTGCCAGCAGCTTGACAGGGCTAAATCAGCCCCAGCATTTT. This sequence encodes CASSLTGLNQPQHF.

As regards this clone: Mismatch with germline at one junction end may stem from a read error. The chain is built from TRBV6-6 and TRBJ2-7; 8 bases are a match to TRBD1. The CDR3 has 12 residues. From germline, CDR1 is MNHNY and CDR2 SVGAGI (reference sequence). The CDR3 DNA follows: TGTGCCAGCAGCTACGGGGGACAGGCCTTTTTATTC. It yields the protein CASSYGGQAFLF.

This rearrangement joins TRBV27 to TRBJ1-5; TRBD1 is a possible D gene (6 bases). There are 15 residues in the CDR3. V was cut by 6 bases and J by 1 base, with 13 bases left in between. Germline CDR1 MNHEY, CDR2 SMNVEV (reference sequence). The CDR3: CASRMAGASNQPQHF. CDR3 DNA: TGTGCCAGCAGAATGGCAGGGGCGAGCAATCAGCCCCAGCATTTT.

The rearrangement uses TRBV28 and TRBJ1-2; D call uncertain. Between the trimmed V and J ends, which lost 4 bases and 5 bases, there was a span of 14 bases. CDR1 MDHEN and CDR2 SYDVKM come from the germline V gene. This CDR3 contains 14 residues. CDR3 sequence: CASSSSTAPYGYTF. The CDR3 region has the DNA TGTGCCAGCAGTTCCTCGACGGCGCCTTATGGCTACACCTTC.

The J gene is TRBJ1-5, the V gene TRBV5-1; the D gene is possibly TRBD1 (6 bases). Germline CDR1 and CDR2: SGHRS and YFSETQ. Trimming removed 2 bases at V and 7 bases at J, with 13 bases between. The CDR3 consists of 14 residues. The chain's CDR3 is CASSLTGTGQPQHF. As DNA, the CDR3 is TGCGCCAGCAGCTTAACAGGGACCGGACAGCCCCAGCATTTT.